These 9 T cell receptor beta chains were all obtained from the same sample, sequenced in a study of patients and donors after allogeneic stem cell transplantation. TCRdb re-derived calls from the RT-PCR reads in MiXCR, one entry per CDR3 protein. The sample yields hundreds of thousands of distinct CDR3 sequences, more than 15% seen once. Sequencing was performed on blood, either unsorted or a sorted T cell fraction (not recorded which). The receptors were sampled from a human donor who was either an allogeneic HSCT recipient or a stem cell or donor lymphocyte infusion donor (not recorded which). It is not recorded whose cells these are; they may come from a transplant donor.

The chain has TRBV27 and TRBJ2-3, with 15 bases that match TRBD2. Losses at the gene ends were 5 bases for V and 6 bases for J; bases not matched to a gene: 9. From germline, CDR1 is MNHEY and CDR2 SMNVEV (reference sequence). The CDR3 runs to 17 residues. CDR3 bases: TGTGCCAGCAGTCGACCGGGACTAGCGGGAGGTGGGGATACGCAGTATTTT. Protein product: CASSRPGLAGGGDTQYF.

The chain is built from TRBV20-1 and TRBJ2-7, with 13 positions matching TRBD2. Germline values: CDR1 DFQATT, CDR2 SNEGSKA (reference sequence). With 0 bases clipped from V and 2 bases from J, the junction kept 7 bases outside the gene matches. This CDR3 is built from 17 residues. The DNA for the CDR3 is TGCAGTGCTAGAGATTTGGGAACTAGCGGGAGGGCCTACGAGCAGTACTTC. This sequence encodes CSARDLGTSGRAYEQYF.

The chain combines TRBV24-1 with TRBJ2-3; D gene unclear. V lost 1 base to trimming and J lost 2 bases, with 9 bases between them. This CDR3 region has 15 residues. Germline lookup yields CDR1 KGHDR and CDR2 SFDVKD. As DNA, the CDR3 is TGTGCCACCAGTGATTTTACGGAAGACACAGATACGCAGTATTTT. Its translation is CATSDFTEDTDTQYF.

The rearrangement links TRBV18 to TRBJ1-6; D might be TRBD1 (6 bases). The germline V gene encodes CDR1 KGHSH and CDR2 LQKENI. V shed 1 base and J shed 10 bases, with 11 bases lying between them. This CDR3 spans 14 amino acids. The CDR3 DNA follows: TGTGCCAGCTCACCACGGGACACTTCATCACCCCTCCACTTT. Its protein product is CASSPRDTSSPLHF.

The sample holds a few counts of this clonotype. The CDR3 bases are TGCGCCAGCAGCTTGGCCTTGGGCAGCCACACAGATACGCAGTATTTT. It encodes CASSLALGSHTDTQYF. The chain carries TRBV5-1 and TRBJ2-3; no firm D call. The CDR3 has 16 amino acids. CDR1 and CDR2 from the germline V gene are SGHRS and YFSETQ. Between the trimmed V and J ends, which lost 0 bases and 2 bases, there was a span of 13 bases.

The chain carries TRBV6-1 and TRBJ2-3, with 7 bases identical to TRBD1. J lost 2 bases, V lost 6 bases, and 5 bases had no gene match. The CDR3 extends over 14 amino acids. Germline CDR1 MNHNS, CDR2 SASEGT. The CDR3 DNA is TGTGCCAGCAGGGTGACAGGGTCCACAGATACGCAGTATTTT. It specifies CASRVTGSTDTQYF.

This clonotype turned up a few times. The V and J genes are TRBV19 and TRBJ1-2, with 8 bases aligning to TRBD1. With 4 bases clipped from V and 5 bases from J, the junction kept 9 bases outside the gene matches. This CDR3 has 15 residues. Germline values: CDR1 LNHDA, CDR2 SQIVND (reference sequence). CDR3 nucleotides: TGTGCCAGTAGTACCCCGTCCGGGACAGGATATGGCTACACCTTC. Its protein product is CASSTPSGTGYGYTF.

This clonotype was detected only a few times. V usage is TRBV6-1 and J usage is TRBJ2-7, with 8 bases that match TRBD2. The CDR3 loop spans 15 amino acids. Germline V CDR1 and CDR2: MNHNS, SASEGT. V shed 5 bases and J 5 bases; nucleotides not matched to a gene: 11. CDR3 bases: TGTGCCAGCAGTACCTGGGGTAGCGGGAACAACGAGCAGTACTTC. Translation: CASSTWGSGNNEQYF.

The chain joins TRBV5-1 to TRBJ1-2, with 9 bases lining up with TRBD1. This CDR3 comprises 15 residues. Looked up from germline, CDR1 is SGHRS and CDR2 is YFSETQ. Germline trimming cut 3 bases from V and 2 bases from J; bases unmatched to any gene: 5. Here the CDR3 DNA reads TGCGCCAGCAGCTGGGGACAGGGAACCAACTATGGCTACACCTTC. Translation gives CASSWGQGTNYGYTF.